This entry lists 10 T cell receptor beta chains sequenced from one sample in a study of cytomegalovirus exposure and HLA in healthy donors. The PCR ran on 60 Vbeta and 13 Jbeta primers. The assay was immunoSEQ multiplex PCR, and TCRdb's table has in-frame clones only and misses some. The table includes 150,000 or so clones, approximately 70% detected once. Sequenced sample: PBMCs. Receptors were obtained from a woman aged 18-29 years in good health and CMV-seronegative.

The gene calls are TRBV28 and TRBJ1-4; D is uncertain. V was clipped by 7 bases and J by 8 bases, with 14 bases between them. The CDR3 loop spans 13 amino acids. Germline-derived CDR1 and CDR2 are MDHEN and SYDVKM. CDR3 sequence: CASNSRAGEKLFF. In DNA, the CDR3 is TGTGCCAGCAATTCCCGTGCGGGCGAAAAACTGTTTTTT.

V is TRBV20-1 and J is TRBJ1-1; D uncertain. V gave up 7 bases and J gave up 4 bases, with 7 bases separating them. The CDR3 totals 10 residues. Germline V gene sequence: CDR1 DFQATT, CDR2 SNEGSKA (reference sequence). The DNA for the CDR3 is TGCAGTGTTGGCCGCACTGAAGCTTTCTTT. It is translated as CSVGRTEAFF.

CDR3 bases: TGTGCCAGAAGCTTAGATCCGGGGGGAAACACCATATATTTT. Residues: CARSLDPGGNTIYF. The rearrangement links TRBV7-5 to TRBJ1-3. TRBV7-5 is a known pseudogene. This CDR3 spans 14 amino acids.

This chain connects TRBV5-4 to TRBJ1-1; TRBD1 agrees at 7 bases. The CDR3 is 15 residues long. Germline V gene sequence: CDR1 SGHNT, CDR2 YYREEE (reference sequence). Trimming took 1 base from V and 1 from J; bases not matched to a gene: 4. This CDR3 is CASSLPGQTNTEAFF. The CDR3 DNA follows: TGTGCCAGCAGCTTGCCGGGACAGACGAACACTGAAGCTTTCTTT.

This sequence joins TRBV6-5 and TRBJ1-4; no clear D. The CDR3 runs to 14 residues. From germline, CDR1 is MNHEY and CDR2 SVGAGI. Trimming left V 4 bases short and J 3 bases short, with 9 bases between. As DNA, the CDR3 is TGTGCCAGCAGTTTCGGAGGTCCTAATGAAAAACTGTTTTTT. Protein sequence: CASSFGGPNEKLFF.

V and J are TRBV7-2 and TRBJ2-3, with 10 bases that match TRBD1. The germline gives CDR1 SGHTA, CDR2 FQGNSA. V lost 7 bases to trimming and J lost 5 bases; unmatched junction nucleotides: 6. The CDR3 has 14 amino acids. The DNA for the CDR3 is TGTGCCAGCACGACAGGGGGCGAGGGAGATACGCAGTATTTT. This codes for CASTTGGEGDTQYF.

This clone was seen a few times. This chain uses TRBV30 with TRBJ2-4, with a tentative D call TRBD2 (5 bases). The CDR3 totals 15 residues. Trimming removed 4 bases at V and 1 base at J, with 14 bases between. Per germline, CDR1 GTSNPN and CDR2 SVGIG (reference sequence). CDR3 loop: CAWMGEGSAKNIQYF. CDR3 nucleotide sequence: TGTGCCTGGATGGGCGAGGGATCGGCCAAAAACATTCAGTACTTC.

V is TRBV11-2 and J is TRBJ1-2; no reliable D call. Germline V gene lookup returns CDR1 SGHAT and CDR2 FQNNGV. V dropped 3 bases and J dropped 0 bases, with 5 bases sitting between them. The CDR3 is 13 amino acids. In DNA, the CDR3 is TGTGCCAGCAGCTTGAGAACTAACTATGGCTACACCTTC. As protein: CASSLRTNYGYTF.

The rearrangement uses TRBV2 and TRBJ2-2, with D possibly TRBD2 on 6 matching bases. This CDR3 is 14 amino acids long. V lost 5 bases to trimming and J lost 7 bases, with 14 bases between them. Germline V lookup: CDR1 SNHLY, CDR2 FYNNEI. The CDR3 protein is CASSPRGLGGELFF. The CDR3 DNA sequence: TGTGCCAGCAGTCCCCGGGGGTTAGGCGGGGAGCTGTTTTTT.

This rearrangement joins TRBV28 to TRBJ2-7, with 8 bases fitting TRBD2. Looked up from germline, CDR1 is MDHEN and CDR2 is SYDVKM. J was trimmed by 1 base and V by 2 bases; bases with no gene match: 7. The CDR3 spans 16 residues. The CDR3 sequence is CASSLAWVAGSYEQYF. CDR3 coding DNA: TGTGCCAGCAGTTTAGCTTGGGTAGCGGGGTCCTACGAGCAGTACTTC.